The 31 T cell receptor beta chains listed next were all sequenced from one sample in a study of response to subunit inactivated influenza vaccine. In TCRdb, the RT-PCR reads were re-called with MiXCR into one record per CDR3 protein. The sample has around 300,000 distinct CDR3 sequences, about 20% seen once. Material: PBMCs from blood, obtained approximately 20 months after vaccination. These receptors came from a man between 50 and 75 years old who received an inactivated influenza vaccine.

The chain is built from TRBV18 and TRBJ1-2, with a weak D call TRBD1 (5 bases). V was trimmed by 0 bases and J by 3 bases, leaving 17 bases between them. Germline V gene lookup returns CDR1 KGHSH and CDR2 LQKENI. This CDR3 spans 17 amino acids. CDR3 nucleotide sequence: TGTGCCAGCTCACCACCCTCTAAGCCTTCCAGGGACTATGGCTACACCTTC. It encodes CASSPPSKPSRDYGYTF. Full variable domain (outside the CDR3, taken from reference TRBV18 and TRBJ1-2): NAGVMQNPRHLVRRRGQEARLRCSPMKGHSHVYWYRQLPEEGLKFMVYLQKENIIDESGMPKERFSAEFPKEGPSILRIQQVVRGDSAAYFCASSPPSKPSRDYGYTFGSGTRLTVV.

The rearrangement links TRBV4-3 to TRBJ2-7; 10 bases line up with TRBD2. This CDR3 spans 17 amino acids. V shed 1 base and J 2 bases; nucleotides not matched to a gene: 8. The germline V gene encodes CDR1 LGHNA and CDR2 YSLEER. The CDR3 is CASSQGPSGGATYEQYF. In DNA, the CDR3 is TGCGCCAGCAGCCAAGGTCCAAGCGGGGGGGCCACCTACGAGCAGTACTTC.

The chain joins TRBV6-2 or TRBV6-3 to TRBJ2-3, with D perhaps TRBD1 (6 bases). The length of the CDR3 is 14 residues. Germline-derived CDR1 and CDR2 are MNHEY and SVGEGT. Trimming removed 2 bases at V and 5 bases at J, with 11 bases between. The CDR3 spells CASSYLNREDTQYF. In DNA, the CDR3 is TGTGCCAGCAGTTACCTGAACAGGGAAGATACGCAGTATTTT.

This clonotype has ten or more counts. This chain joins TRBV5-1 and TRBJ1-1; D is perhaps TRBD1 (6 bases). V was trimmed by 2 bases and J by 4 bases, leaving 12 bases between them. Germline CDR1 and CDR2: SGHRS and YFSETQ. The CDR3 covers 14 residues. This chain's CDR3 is CASSLQGSSTEAFF. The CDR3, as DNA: TGCGCCAGCAGCTTACAGGGATCGAGCACTGAAGCTTTCTTT.

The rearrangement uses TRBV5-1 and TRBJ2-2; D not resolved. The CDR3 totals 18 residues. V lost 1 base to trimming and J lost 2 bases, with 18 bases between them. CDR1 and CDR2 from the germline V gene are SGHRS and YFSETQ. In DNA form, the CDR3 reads TGCGCCAGCAGCTTGACCCGGCTAAATACAGCTAACACCGGGGAGCTGTTTTTT. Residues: CASSLTRLNTANTGELFF.

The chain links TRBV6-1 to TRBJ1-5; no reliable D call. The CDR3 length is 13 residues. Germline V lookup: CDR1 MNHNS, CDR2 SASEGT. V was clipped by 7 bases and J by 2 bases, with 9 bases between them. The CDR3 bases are TGTGCCAGCAAACCGACGGGCAATCAGCCCCAGCATTTT. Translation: CASKPTGNQPQHF.

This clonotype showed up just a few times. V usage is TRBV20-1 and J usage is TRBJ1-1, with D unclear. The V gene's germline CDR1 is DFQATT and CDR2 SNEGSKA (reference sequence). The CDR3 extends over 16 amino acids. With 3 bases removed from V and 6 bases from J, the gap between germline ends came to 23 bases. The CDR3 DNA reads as TGCAGTGCTAGTATTGATACCGGCTTGATCGTGGCTGAAGCTTTCTTT. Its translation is CSASIDTGLIVAEAFF.

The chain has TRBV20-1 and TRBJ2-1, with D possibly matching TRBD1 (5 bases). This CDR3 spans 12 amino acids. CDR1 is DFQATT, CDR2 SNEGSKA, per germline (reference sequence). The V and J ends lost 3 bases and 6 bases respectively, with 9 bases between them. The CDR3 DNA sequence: TGCAGTGCTAGCCAGACAGTCAATGAGCAGTTCTTC. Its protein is CSASQTVNEQFF.

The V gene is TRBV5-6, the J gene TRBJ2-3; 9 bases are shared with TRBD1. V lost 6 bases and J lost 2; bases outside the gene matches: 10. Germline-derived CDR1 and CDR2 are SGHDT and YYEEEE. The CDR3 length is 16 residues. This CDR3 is CASTPPGQGFTDTQYF. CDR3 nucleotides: TGTGCCAGCACTCCTCCGGGACAGGGATTCACAGATACGCAGTATTTT.

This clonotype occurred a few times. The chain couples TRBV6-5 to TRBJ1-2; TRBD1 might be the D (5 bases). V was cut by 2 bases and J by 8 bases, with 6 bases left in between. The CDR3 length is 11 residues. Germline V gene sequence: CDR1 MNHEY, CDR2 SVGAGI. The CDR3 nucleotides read TGTGCCAGCAGTTACGGGGGAGGCTACACCTTC. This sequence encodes CASSYGGGYTF.

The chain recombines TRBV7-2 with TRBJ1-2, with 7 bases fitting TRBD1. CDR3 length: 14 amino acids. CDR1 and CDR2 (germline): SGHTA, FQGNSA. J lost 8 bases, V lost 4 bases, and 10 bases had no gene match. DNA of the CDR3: TGTGCCAGCAGCTCGCGGGACAGCCGACGGGGCTACACCTTC. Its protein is CASSSRDSRRGYTF.

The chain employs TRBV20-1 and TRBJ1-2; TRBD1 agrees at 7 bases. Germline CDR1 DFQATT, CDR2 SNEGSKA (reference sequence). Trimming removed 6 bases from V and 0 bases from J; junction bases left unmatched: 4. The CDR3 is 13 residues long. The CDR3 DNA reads TGCAGTGCGGGAGGACAGGCTAACTATGGCTACACCTTC. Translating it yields CSAGGQANYGYTF.

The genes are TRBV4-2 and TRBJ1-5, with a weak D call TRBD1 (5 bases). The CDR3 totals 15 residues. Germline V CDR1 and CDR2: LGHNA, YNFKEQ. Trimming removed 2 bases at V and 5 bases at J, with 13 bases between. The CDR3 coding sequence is TGTGCCAGCAGCCAAAGGGAGGGGCTTCATCAGCCCCAGCATTTT. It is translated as CASSQREGLHQPQHF.

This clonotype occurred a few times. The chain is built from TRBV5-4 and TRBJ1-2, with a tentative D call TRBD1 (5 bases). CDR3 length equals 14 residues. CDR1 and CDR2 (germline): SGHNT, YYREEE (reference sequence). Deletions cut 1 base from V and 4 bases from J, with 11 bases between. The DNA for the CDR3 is TGTGCCAGCAGCTTGTTAGACAGTTCCTATGGCTACACCTTC. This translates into CASSLLDSSYGYTF.

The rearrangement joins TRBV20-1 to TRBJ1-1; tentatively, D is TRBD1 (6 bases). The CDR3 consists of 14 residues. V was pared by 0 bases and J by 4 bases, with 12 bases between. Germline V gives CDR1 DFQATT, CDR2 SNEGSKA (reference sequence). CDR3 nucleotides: TGCAGTGCTAGAGAGGAGGGGGGATTCACTGAAGCTTTCTTT. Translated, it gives CSAREEGGFTEAFF.

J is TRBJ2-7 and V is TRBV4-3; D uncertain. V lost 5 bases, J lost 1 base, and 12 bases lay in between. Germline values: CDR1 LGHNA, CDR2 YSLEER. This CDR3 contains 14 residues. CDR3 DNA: TGCGCCAGCAGCTACGATTTCGGGTCCTACGAGCAGTACTTC. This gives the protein CASSYDFGSYEQYF.

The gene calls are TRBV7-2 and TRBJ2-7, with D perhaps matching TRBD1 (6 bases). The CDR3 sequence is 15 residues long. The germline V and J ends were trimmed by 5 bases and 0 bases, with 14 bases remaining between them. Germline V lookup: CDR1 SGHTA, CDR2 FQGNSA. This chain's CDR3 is CASSVQGLSSYEQYF. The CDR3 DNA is TGTGCCAGCAGCGTACAGGGATTGAGCTCCTACGAGCAGTACTTC.

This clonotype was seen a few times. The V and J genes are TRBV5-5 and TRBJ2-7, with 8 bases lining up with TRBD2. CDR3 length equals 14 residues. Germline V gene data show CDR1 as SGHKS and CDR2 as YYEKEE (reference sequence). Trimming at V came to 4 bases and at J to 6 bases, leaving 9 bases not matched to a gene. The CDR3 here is CASSMDGRGLEQYF. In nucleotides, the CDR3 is TGTGCCAGCAGCATGGACGGGAGGGGTCTCGAGCAGTACTTC.

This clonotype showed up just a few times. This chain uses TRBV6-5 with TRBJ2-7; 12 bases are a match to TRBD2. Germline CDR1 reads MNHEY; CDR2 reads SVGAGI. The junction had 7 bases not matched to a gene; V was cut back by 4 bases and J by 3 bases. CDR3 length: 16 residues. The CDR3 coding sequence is TGTGCCAGCAGTTTCACTAGCGGGGGGCCAAACTACGAGCAGTACTTC. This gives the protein CASSFTSGGPNYEQYF.

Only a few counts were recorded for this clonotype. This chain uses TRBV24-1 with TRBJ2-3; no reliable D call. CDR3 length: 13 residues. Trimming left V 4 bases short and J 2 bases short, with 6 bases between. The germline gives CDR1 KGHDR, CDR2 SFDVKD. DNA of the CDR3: TGTGCCACCAGTGACCCAGTCACAGATACGCAGTATTTT. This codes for CATSDPVTDTQYF.

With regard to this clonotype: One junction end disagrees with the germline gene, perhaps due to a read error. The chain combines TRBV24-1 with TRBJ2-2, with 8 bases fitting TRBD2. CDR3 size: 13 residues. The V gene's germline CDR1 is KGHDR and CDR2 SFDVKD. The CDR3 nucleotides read TGTGCCACCAGTAATTTAGCGGGAGGGGAGCTGTTTTTT. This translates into CATSNLAGGELFF.

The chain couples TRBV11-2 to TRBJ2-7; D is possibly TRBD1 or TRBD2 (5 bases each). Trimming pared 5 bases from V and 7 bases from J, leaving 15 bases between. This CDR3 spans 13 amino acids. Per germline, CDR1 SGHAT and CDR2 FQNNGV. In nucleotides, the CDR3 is TGTGCCAGCAGCCCGGCCGGGAACAGGGAGCAGTACTTC. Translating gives CASSPAGNREQYF.

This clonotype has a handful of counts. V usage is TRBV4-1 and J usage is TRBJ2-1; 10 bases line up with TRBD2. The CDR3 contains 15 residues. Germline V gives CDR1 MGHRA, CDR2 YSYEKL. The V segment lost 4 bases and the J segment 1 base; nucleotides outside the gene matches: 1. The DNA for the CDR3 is TGCGCCAGCAGCCGTAGCGGGGGGTCCTACAATGAGCAGTTCTTC. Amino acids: CASSRSGGSYNEQFF.

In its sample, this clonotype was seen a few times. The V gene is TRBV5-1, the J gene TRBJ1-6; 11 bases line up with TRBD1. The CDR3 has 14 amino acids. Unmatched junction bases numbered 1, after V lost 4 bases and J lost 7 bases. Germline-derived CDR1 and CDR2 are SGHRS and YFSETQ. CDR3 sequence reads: CASSRTGGNSPLHF. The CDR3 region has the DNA TGCGCCAGCAGCAGGACAGGGGGCAATTCACCCCTCCACTTT. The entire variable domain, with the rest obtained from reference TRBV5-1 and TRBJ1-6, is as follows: KAGVTQTPRYLIKTRGQQVTLSCSPISGHRSVSWYQQTPGQGLQFLFEYFSETQRNKGNFPGRFSGRQFSNSRSEMNVSTLELGDSALYLCASSRTGGNSPLHFGNGTRLTVT.

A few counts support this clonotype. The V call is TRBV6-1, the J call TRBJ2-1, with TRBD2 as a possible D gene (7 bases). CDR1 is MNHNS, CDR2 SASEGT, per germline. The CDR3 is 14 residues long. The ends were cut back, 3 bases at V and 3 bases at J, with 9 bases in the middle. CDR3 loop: CASSEGGLYNEQFF. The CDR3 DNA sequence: TGTGCCAGCAGTGAGGGGGGGCTCTACAATGAGCAGTTCTTC.

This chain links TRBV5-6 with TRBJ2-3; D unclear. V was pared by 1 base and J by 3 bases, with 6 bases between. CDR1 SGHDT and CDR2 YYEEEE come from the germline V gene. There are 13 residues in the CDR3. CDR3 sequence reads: CASSLKGTDTQYF. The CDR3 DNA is TGTGCCAGCAGCTTGAAAGGAACAGATACGCAGTATTTT.

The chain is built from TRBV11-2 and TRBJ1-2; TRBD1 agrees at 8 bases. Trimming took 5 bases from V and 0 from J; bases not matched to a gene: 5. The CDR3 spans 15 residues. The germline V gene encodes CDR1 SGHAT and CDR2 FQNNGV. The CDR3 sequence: CASSPRQGPNYGYTF. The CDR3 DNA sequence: TGTGCCAGCAGCCCGCGACAGGGGCCTAACTATGGCTACACCTTC.

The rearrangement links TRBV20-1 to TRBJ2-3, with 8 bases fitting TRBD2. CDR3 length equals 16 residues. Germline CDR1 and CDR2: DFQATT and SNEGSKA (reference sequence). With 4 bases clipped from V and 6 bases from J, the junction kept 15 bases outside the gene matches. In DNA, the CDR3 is TGCAGTGCTATACGAGGTAGCGGGGCCTCGGGGGATACGCAGTATTTT. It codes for CSAIRGSGASGDTQYF.

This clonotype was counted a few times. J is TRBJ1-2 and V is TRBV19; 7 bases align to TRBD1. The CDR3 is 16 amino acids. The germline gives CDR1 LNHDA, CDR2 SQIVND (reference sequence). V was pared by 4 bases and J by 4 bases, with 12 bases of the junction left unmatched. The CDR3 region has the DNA TGTGCCAGTAGTAACCTCCGGTCAGGGGGATTCTATGGCTACACCTTC. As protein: CASSNLRSGGFYGYTF.

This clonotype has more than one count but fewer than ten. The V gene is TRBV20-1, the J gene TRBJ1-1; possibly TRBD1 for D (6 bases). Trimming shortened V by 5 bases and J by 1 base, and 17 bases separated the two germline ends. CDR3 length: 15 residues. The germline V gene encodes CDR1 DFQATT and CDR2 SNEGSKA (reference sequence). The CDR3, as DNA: TGCAGTGCTCTCGACAGGTTGACGGGGAACACTGAAGCTTTCTTT. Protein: CSALDRLTGNTEAFF.

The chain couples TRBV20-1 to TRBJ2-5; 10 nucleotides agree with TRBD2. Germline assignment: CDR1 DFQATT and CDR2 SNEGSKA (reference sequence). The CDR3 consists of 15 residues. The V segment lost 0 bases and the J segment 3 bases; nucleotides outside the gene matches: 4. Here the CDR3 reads CSARDQGTSEETQYF. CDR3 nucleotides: TGCAGTGCTAGAGATCAGGGGACTAGCGAAGAGACCCAGTACTTC.